These 2 T cell receptor beta chains share one sample of origin, sequenced in a study of T cell responses to AZD1222 COVID-19 vaccine. The data were produced by immunoSEQ multiplex PCR, yet TCRdb's version contains in-frame clones alone and is incomplete. The table lists 120,000 to 150,000 clones, about 92% of them singletons. This specimen consisted of peripheral blood, obtained 28 days after the second AZD1222 dose. Receptors were obtained from an adult who received the AZD1222 COVID-19 vaccine.

The chain is built from TRBV3-1 (or the pseudogene TRBV3-2) and TRBJ2-1; 16 positions match TRBD2. Per the germline V gene, CDR1 is LGHDT and CDR2 is YNNKEL (reference sequence). Trimming removed 10 bases from V and 0 bases from J; junction bases left unmatched: 3. CDR3 size: 16 residues. For the CDR3, the DNA is TGTGCCACCGGGACTAGCGGGAGGGCCTCCTACAATGAGCAGTTCTTC. Translated, it gives CATGTSGRASYNEQFF.

The rearrangement joins TRBV2 to TRBJ1-6; the D is unclear. CDR3 size: 13 residues. Germline values: CDR1 SNHLY, CDR2 FYNNEI. V lost 6 bases and J 8 bases, leaving 11 bases between the germline ends. As DNA, the CDR3 is TGTGCCAGCAGAGGACCGCCTGATTCACCCCTCCACTTT. It specifies CASRGPPDSPLHF.